This record concerns one TCR beta chain sequence. Its antigen target is currently unknown. Nothing much larger sits one base from this clone, and base qualities are not available. Sequenced using an Illumina HiSeq 1500. TCRdb reworked the public reads: Q25 trimming with fastp, MiXCR clone assembly, productive beta chains retained. Each entry merges the rows of one CDR3 protein and shows their most common DNA and genes. The table for this sample lists some 700,000 distinct CDR3 sequences; about 40% of them were counted only once. Roughly 2.8% of the sample comes from the top ten. The source of the sample is a study of T cell repertoires in cytomegalovirus infection (dated by TCRdb to between 2019 and 2020). About the study as a whole: The HLA type of each donor mattered for the analysis, because public TCR beta signatures pointed to carriage of CMV infection along with the matching HLA type.

The CDR3 contains 17 residues, cysteine and phenylalanine counted. Only the CDR3 DNA is retained, 51 bases long and in frame from the first base. Via the germline V gene (reference sequence), CDR1 is MNHNY and CDR2 SVGAGI. From V the trimming removes 0 bases and from J it removes 10 bases, while the gene matches leave 12 bases of the junction unaccounted for. Points the paper makes about the study in general: Carriers of CMV infection plus the relevant HLA type were discriminated by the cumulative frequency of public TCR beta family members in the study cohort and in an independent 352-donor cohort. The ex vivo response was dominated by HLA-C-restricted CMV-specific TCR beta clonotypes, which also provided the single most frequent clonotype in two of eight donors.

The TCR originated in a human donor in good health (CMV status not recorded). Some clones in this sample may be carry-over from other donors' samples. Sequencing was done on a sample of PBMCs. The chain links TRBV6-6 with TRBJ2-1; 10 junctional bases match TRBD2. This receptor has the CDR3 CASSYSGRASGSVEQFF. The sequenced DNA is TGTGCCAGCAGTTACTCGGGTCGGGCTAGCGGGAGTGTCGAGCAGTTCTTC.